These T cell receptor beta chains were read from a single sample in a study of tumor and adjacent non-tumor tissue in lung cancer. A single record per CDR3 protein comes from TCRdb applying MiXCR to the multiplex PCR reads. The table has more than 55,000 distinct CDR3 sequences, more than 75% seen once. Sequencing input: distant non-tumor lung tissue. The receptors originated from a man in his 60s with non-small cell lung cancer. CDR3s include the opening cysteine and the closing phenylalanine or tryptophan. Fields, in order: D gene, V gene, clone size, J gene, CDR3 DNA, CDR3 protein. A D gene is named only where the DNA matches it firmly. Not every row has a clone size; where given, it reads once, few, many or a size class.

-	TRBV11-2	-	TRBJ1-1	TGTGCCAACAGCTTATGGGGGAACACTGAAGCTTTTTTT	CANSLWGNTEAFF
-	TRBV7-8	-	TRBJ1-5	TGTGCTAGCAGCTTAGAAAGGGGATCGCATCAGCCCCAGCATTTT	CASSLERGSHQPQHF
TRBD1	TRBV28	-	TRBJ2-7	TGTGCCAGCTGTTTAGGGGACAGGAATGGCGAGCAGTACTTC	CASCLGDRNGEQYF
-	TRBV28	-	TRBJ1-5	TGTGCCAGCAGACCAAGCGCGAACCATCAGCCCCAACATTTT	CASRPSANHQPQHF
-	TRBV6-1	once	TRBJ1-1	TGTGTCAGCATCACAGGACAGAACACTGATGCTTTCTTT	CVSITGQNTDAFF
TRBD1	TRBV29-1	few	TRBJ1-5	TGCAGCGTGGGACAGAATGGCAATCAGCCCCAGCATTTT	CSVGQNGNQPQHF
-	TRBV6-2/TRBV6-3	medium-sized	TRBJ1-1	TGTGCCAGCAGTACCCGAGGAGGGAACACTGAAGCTTTCTTT	CASSTRGGNTEAFF
TRBD2	TRBV28	-	TRBJ2-7	TGTGCCAGCAGGGCAGGACTAGGGAACTCCCACGAGCAGTACTTC	CASRAGLGNSHEQYF
TRBD1	TRBV10-3	-	TRBJ1-2	TGTGCCATCAATGATAGGACAGGCATCTTTGGCTACACCTTC	CAINDRTGIFGYTF
-	TRBV5-1	-	TRBJ1-1	TGCGTCAGCATCGCGGACGACGGGGACACTGAAGCTTTCTTT	CVSIADDGDTEAFF
TRBD2	TRBV4-1	-	TRBJ2-1	TGCACCAGCAGCCAAGATCGGGCTAGCGGGACTATTGATGGGCAGTTCTTC	CTSSQDRASGTIDGQFF
-	TRBV14	-	TRBJ1-2	TGTGCCAACAGCCAAGAGTGGCGGTATGGCTACACCTTC	CANSQEWRYGYTF
TRBD1	TRBV12-3/TRBV12-4	-	TRBJ2-1	TGTGCCAGCAGCCCGGGACAGTGTATGTGGTATGAGCAGTTCTTC	CASSPGQCMWYEQFF
TRBD2	TRBV4-1	-	TRBJ2-7	TGCGCCAGCTGCCAAGCTAGCGGGAATTACGAGCGGTACTTC	CASCQASGNYERYF
-	TRBV5-6	-	TRBJ2-5	TGTGCCAGTAGCCCCCTCCGGAGGGATTCCCAAGAGACCCAGTACTTC	CASSPLRRDSQETQYF
TRBD1	TRBV6-1	-	TRBJ2-1	TGTTCCAGCAGACTCACAGGGGGCCTCATGGCGGTCCCCTATAATGAGCAGTTCTTC	CSSRLTGGLMAVPYNEQFF
-	TRBV6-6	-	TRBJ2-6	TGTGCCAACATTAACCGCCCAGGGAACCCTGGGGCCAATGTCCTGACTTTC	CANINRPGNPGANVLTF
-	TRBV12-5	-	TRBJ2-7	TGTGCTAGTTGTTTGGCCCGGGATAGTTACGAGCAGTATTTC	CASCLARDSYEQYF
-	TRBV2	-	TRBJ2-7	TGTGCCAGCATCACCCGTCCTAGTGACCACGATCAGTACTTC	CASITRPSDHDQYF
-	TRBV20-1	-	TRBJ2-1	TGTAGTGCTAGTCGTTTCGGGAGTCGGACCTACAATGAGCTGTTCTTC	CSASRFGSRTYNELFF
-	TRBV30	-	TRBJ2-1	TGTGCCTGGACCTTCCTCTACAATAAGCAGTTCTTC	CAWTFLYNKQFF
-	TRBV28	-	TRBJ2-7	TGTGCTAGCAGCCAATGCGGATCAGCCTACGAGCAGTACTTC	CASSQCGSAYEQYF
-	TRBV28	-	TRBJ1-2	TGTGCCAGCAGTCCACATGGGACCAAAAACGGCTACACCTTC	CASSPHGTKNGYTF
TRBD2	TRBV29-1	once	TRBJ2-1	TGCAGTGCTCGCGGCCTAGCGGGTCTCACCTACAATGAGCAATTCTTC	CSARGLAGLTYNEQFF
-	TRBV11-1	-	TRBJ2-7	TGTGCCAGCATCTTAGACCAGGGGGGCCGCTACGGGCAGTACTTT	CASILDQGGRYGQYF
-	TRBV5-5	-	TRBJ2-3	TGTGCCAGCAGCCGGTGGGGAGAGCAGCCATATACGCGGTATTTT	CASSRWGEQPYTRYF
-	TRBV29-1	-	TRBJ1-2	TGCAGCGTGACAAGAATTAACTATGGCTACACCTTC	CSVTRINYGYTF
-	TRBV6-1	-	TRBJ2-6	TGTGCCAGCAGTGAAGTGGGAGGGGGTGTTGGGGCCAACGTCCTGACTTTC	CASSEVGGGVGANVLTF
-	TRBV7-3	-	TRBJ1-2	TGTACCAGCAGCCCAGGGGCGAGCTATGGCTACACCTTC	CTSSPGASYGYTF
-	TRBV29-1	-	TRBJ2-1	TGCAGCGTTCAGGATTACATCCATAATGAGCAGTTCTTC	CSVQDYIHNEQFF
TRBD2	TRBV20-1	-	TRBJ2-4	TGCAGTGCCCCTCAAGCGGGGGTAGCCAAAAACACTCAGTACTTC	CSAPQAGVAKNTQYF
-	TRBV28	-	TRBJ2-2	TGTGCCAGCAGCTTGTCGGGACCGATGAACACAGGGGAGCTGTTTTTT	CASSLSGPMNTGELFF
TRBD1	TRBV12-5	-	TRBJ1-1	TGTGTTAGTGGTTTGGAGAGGTCGGGACAGGGGACCCCGGGCACTGAAGCTTTCTTC	CVSGLERSGQGTPGTEAFF
-	TRBV28	many	TRBJ2-7	TGTGCCAGCAGTTCCGGGACTCCGAGGGCCAACGAGCAGTACTTC	CASSSGTPRANEQYF
-	TRBV5-4	-	TRBJ1-2	TGTGCCAGCAGCTTGTACAACGTCGTGGCTAACTATGGCTACACCTTC	CASSLYNVVANYGYTF
-	TRBV6-5	-	TRBJ2-2	TGTGACAGCAGTTGCTCGGGAATGAACACCGGGGAGCTGTCTTTT	CDSSCSGMNTGELSF
TRBD1	TRBV7-2	-	TRBJ2-7	TGTGCCAGCAGCTGGTTCCGGGACAGGGCGTACAAGCAGTACTTC	CASSWFRDRAYKQYF
-	TRBV19	many	TRBJ2-2	TGTGCCAGTAGTATCTCTAACAAACCGAACACCGGGGAGCTGTTTTTT	CASSISNKPNTGELFF
TRBD2	TRBV6-5	-	TRBJ2-7	TGTGCCAGCAGTCCAGGGACTAACGAGCAGTATTTC	CASSPGTNEQYF
TRBD1	TRBV20-1	-	TRBJ2-2	TGCAGTGGCACAGGGGGAATCGGGGAGCTGCTTTTT	CSGTGGIGELLF
-	TRBV6-5	few	TRBJ2-7	TGTGCCAGCGGTTACTCGAGACGGGAGACGGTCGAGCAGTACTTC	CASGYSRRETVEQYF
-	TRBV29-1	-	TRBJ1-3	TGCAGCGTTGAGGAATGGCAGGGAAACACCTTATATTTT	CSVEEWQGNTLYF
-	TRBV20-1	-	TRBJ2-4	TGCAGTGCTAGAGGCCCGGAAAACATTAGGTACTTC	CSARGPENIRYF
-	TRBV10-2	-	TRBJ1-1	TGCGCCAGCAGGGAGGTGAACACTGAAGCTTTCTTT	CASREVNTEAFF
TRBD1	TRBV29-1	-	TRBJ1-1	TGCTGCGCCCAGGGGACAGGGACTGAAGCTTTCTTT	CCAQGTGTEAFF
TRBD1	TRBV10-3	many	TRBJ1-5	TGTGCCATCAGGTCGGACAGGGGGGATCAGCCCCAGCATTTT	CAIRSDRGDQPQHF
-	TRBV29-1	-	TRBJ2-2	TGCAGCGCCTACCCCAGGGTCGGGGATGGGGAACTGTTTTTT	CSAYPRVGDGELFF
-	TRBV11-3	once	TRBJ2-1	-	CASSQEVGGGNEQIF
TRBD2	TRBV10-1	many	TRBJ2-1	TGCGCCAGCAGTGGAGGCGGGAGTTCCTACAATGAGCAGTTCTTC	CASSGGGSSYNEQFF
-	TRBV10-2	-	TRBJ1-2	TGCGCCAGTAGTCGGGACCGTAACTATGGCTACACCTTC	CASSRDRNYGYTF
-	TRBV20-1	once	TRBJ1-5	TGCAGTGCTCAGGCGGGGAGGGAAGAGTCCCAGCATTTT	CSAQAGREESQHF
-	TRBV11-1	-	TRBJ2-1	TGTACCAGCAGCTTCGTGACCTATAGCACCAATGAGCAGTTCTTC	CTSSFVTYSTNEQFF
TRBD2	TRBV10-3	-	TRBJ2-1	TGTGCCATCAGTGAGTCGATGGCGGGGGTATACAATGAGCTGTTCTTC	CAISESMAGVYNELFF
-	TRBV6-1	-	TRBJ2-7	TGTGCCAGCAGTGAATCGGTCGGGGAGATCTTCTACGAGCAACACTTC	CASSESVGEIFYEQHF
-	TRBV11-1	-	TRBJ2-6	TGTGGCAGCAGTCGGACTGGGAAGCCTTCTGGGGCCAACGTCCTGACTTTC	CGSSRTGKPSGANVLTF